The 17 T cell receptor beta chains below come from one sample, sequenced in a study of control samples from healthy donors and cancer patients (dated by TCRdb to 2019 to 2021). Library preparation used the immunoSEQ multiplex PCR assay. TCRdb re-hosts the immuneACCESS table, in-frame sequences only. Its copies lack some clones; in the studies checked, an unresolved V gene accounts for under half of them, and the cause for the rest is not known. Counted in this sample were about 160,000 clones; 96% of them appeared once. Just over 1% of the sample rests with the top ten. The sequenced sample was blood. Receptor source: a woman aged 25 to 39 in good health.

The CDR3, as DNA: TGTGCCAGCAGTAGCGAGATCGAGCAGTACTTC. Translating gives CASSSEIEQYF. This rearrangement joins TRBV6-5 to TRBJ2-7; D ambiguous. The CDR3 has 11 amino acids. Germline CDR1 is MNHEY and CDR2 is SVGAGI. V shed 5 bases and J shed 6 bases, with 8 bases lying between them.

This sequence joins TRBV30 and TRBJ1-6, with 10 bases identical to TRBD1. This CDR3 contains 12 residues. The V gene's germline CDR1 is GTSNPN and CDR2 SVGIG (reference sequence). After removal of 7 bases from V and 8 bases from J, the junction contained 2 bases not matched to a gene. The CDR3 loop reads CASGQGDSPLHF. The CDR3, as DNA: TGTGCCTCCGGACAGGGGGATTCACCCCTCCACTTT.

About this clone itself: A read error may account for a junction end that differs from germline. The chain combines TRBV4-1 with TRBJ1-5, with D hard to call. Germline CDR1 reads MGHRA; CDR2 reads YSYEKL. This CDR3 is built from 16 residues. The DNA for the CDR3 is TGCGCCAGCAGCGAAGACCCAGTGGGTAACAATCAGCCCCAGCATTTT. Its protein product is CASSEDPVGNNQPQHF.

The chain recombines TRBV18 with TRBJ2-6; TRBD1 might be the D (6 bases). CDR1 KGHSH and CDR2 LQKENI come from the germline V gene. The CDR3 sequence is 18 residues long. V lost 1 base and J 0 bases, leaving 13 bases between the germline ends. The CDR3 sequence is CASSPLGQTSSGANVLTF. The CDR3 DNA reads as TGTGCCAGCTCACCACTCGGACAGACGAGCTCTGGGGCCAACGTCCTGACTTTC.

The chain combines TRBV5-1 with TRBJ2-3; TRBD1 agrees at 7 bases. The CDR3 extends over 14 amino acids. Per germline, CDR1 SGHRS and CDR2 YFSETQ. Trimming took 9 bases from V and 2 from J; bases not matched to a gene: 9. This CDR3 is CATKTGQLTDTQYF. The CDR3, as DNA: TGCGCCACCAAAACGGGACAGCTCACAGATACGCAGTATTTT.

This CDR3 is CAISESSTRLGTGADEQFF. CDR3 DNA: TGTGCCATCAGTGAGTCCTCCACAAGGCTCGGGACAGGGGCCGATGAGCAGTTCTTC. The V and J genes are TRBV10-3 and TRBJ2-1, with 10 bases fitting TRBD1. The junction had 16 bases not matched to a gene; V was cut back by 0 bases and J by 8 bases. CDR1 is ENHRY and CDR2 is SYGVKD in the germline V gene. The CDR3 loop spans 19 amino acids.

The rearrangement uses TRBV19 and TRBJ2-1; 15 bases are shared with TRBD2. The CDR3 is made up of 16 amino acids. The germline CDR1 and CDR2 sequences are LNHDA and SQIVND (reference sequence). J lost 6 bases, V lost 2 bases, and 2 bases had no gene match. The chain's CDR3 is CASSIRTSGGANEQFF. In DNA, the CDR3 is TGTGCCAGTAGTATACGGACTAGCGGGGGGGCCAATGAGCAGTTCTTC.

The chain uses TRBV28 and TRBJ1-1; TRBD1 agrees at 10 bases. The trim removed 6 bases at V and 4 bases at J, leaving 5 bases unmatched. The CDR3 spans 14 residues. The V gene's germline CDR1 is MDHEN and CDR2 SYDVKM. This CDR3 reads CASSSGQGVTEAFF. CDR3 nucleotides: TGTGCCAGCAGCTCCGGACAGGGGGTCACTGAAGCTTTCTTT.

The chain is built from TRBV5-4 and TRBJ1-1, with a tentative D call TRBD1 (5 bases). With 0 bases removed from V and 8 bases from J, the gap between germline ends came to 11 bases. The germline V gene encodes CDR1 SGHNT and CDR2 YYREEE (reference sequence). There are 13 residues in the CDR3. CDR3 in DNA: TGTGCCAGCAGCTTGGGGGGCCGACAAGAAGCTTTCTTT. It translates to CASSLGGRQEAFF.

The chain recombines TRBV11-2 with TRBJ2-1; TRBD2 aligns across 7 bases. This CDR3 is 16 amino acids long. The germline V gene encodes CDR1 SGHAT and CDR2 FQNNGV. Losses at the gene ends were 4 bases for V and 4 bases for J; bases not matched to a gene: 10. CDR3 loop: CASSSPRGGSYNEQFF. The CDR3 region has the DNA TGTGCCAGCAGCTCCCCGCGGGGCGGGAGTTACAATGAGCAGTTCTTC.

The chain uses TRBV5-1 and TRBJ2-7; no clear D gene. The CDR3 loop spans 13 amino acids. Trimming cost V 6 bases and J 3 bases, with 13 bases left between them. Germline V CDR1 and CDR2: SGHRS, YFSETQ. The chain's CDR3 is CASTGEYLYEQYF. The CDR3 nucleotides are TGCGCCAGCACTGGGGAATACCTCTACGAGCAGTACTTC.

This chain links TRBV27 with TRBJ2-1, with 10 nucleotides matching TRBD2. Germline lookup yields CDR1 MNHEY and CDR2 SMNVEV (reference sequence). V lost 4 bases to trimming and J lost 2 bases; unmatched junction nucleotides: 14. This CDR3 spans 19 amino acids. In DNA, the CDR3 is TGTGCCAGCAGTTCCACCCCGCCCGGGACTAGCGAAACCTACAATGAGCAGTTCTTC. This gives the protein CASSSTPPGTSETYNEQFF.

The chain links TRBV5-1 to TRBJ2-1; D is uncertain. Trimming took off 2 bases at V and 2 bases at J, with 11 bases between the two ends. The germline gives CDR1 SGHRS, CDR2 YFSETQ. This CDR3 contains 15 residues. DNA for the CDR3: TGCGCCAGCAGCTTAGACACATCTCCCTACAATGAGCAGTTCTTC. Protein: CASSLDTSPYNEQFF.

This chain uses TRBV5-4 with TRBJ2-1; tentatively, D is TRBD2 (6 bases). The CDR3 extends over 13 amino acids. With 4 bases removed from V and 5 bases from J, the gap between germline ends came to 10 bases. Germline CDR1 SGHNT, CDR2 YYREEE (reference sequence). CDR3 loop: CASSRSGNNEQFF. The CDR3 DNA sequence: TGTGCCAGCAGCCGTAGCGGAAACAATGAGCAGTTCTTC.

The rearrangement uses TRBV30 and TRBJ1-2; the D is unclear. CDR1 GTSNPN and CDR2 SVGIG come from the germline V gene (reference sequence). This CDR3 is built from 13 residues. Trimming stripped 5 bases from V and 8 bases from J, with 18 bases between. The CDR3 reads CAWAQEVLRGYTF. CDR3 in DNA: TGTGCCTGGGCCCAAGAGGTATTGCGGGGCTACACCTTC.

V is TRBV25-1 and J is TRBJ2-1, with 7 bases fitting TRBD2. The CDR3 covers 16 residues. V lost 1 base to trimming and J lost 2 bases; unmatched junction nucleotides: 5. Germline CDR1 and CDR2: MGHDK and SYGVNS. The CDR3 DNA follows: TGTGCCAGCAGTGAATGGGCGGGAGATACCTACAATGAGCAGTTCTTC. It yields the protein CASSEWAGDTYNEQFF. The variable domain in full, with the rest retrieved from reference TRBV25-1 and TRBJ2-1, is EADIYQTPRYLVIGTGKKITLECSQTMGHDKMYWYQQDPGMELHLIHYSYGVNSTEKGDLSSESTVSRIRTEHFPLTLESARPSHTSQYLCASSEWAGDTYNEQFFGPGTRLTVL.

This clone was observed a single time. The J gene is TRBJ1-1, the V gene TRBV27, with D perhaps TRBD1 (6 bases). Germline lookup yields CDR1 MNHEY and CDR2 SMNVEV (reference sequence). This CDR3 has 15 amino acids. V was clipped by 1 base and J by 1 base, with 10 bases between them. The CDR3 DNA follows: TGTGCCAGCAGTTTATTTCGGGGGGCGAACACTGAAGCTTTCTTT. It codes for CASSLFRGANTEAFF.